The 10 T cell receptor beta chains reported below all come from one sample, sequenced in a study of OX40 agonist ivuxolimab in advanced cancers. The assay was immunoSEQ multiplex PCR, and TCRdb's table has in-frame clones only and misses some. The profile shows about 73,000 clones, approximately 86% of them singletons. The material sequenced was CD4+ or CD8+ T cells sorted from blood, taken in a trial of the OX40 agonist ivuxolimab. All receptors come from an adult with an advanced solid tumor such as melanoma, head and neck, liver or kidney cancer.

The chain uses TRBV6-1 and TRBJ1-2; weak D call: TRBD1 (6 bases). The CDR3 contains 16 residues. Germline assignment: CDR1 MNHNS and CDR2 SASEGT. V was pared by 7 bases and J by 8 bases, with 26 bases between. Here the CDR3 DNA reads TGTGCCAGCACTGAGGGGGGTCCACAAAGCCCGGGGGGCTACACCTTC. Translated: CASTEGGPQSPGGYTF.

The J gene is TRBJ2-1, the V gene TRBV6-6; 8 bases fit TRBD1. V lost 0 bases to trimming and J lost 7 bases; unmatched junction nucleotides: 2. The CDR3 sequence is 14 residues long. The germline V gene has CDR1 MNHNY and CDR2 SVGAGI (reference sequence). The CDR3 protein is CASSYSDRGNEQFF. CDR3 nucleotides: TGTGCCAGCAGTTACTCAGACAGGGGTAATGAGCAGTTCTTC.

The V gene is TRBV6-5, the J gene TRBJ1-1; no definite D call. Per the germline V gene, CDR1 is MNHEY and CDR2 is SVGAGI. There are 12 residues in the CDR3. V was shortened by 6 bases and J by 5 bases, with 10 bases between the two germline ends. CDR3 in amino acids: CASRISGTEAFF. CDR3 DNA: TGTGCCAGCAGGATCAGTGGGACTGAAGCTTTCTTT.

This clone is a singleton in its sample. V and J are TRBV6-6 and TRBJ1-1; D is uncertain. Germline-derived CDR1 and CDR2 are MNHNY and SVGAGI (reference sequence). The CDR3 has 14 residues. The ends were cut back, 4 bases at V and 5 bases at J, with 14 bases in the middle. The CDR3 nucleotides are TGTGCCAGCAGTTTAGACATCGTGGGAACTGAAGCTTTCTTT. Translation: CASSLDIVGTEAFF.

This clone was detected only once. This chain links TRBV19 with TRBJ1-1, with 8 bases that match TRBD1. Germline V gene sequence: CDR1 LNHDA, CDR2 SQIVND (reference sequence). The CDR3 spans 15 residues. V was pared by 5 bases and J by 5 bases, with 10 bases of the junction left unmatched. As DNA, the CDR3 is TGTGCCAGTAGTTTAAAACAGGGGGTGCGTACTGAAGCTTTCTTT. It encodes CASSLKQGVRTEAFF.

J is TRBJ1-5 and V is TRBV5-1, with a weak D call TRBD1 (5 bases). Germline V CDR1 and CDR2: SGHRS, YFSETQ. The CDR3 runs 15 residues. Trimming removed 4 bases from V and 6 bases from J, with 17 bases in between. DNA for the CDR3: TGCGCCAGCAGCCCTCAGCCCGGAGGGACTCAGCCCCAGCATTTT. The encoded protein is CASSPQPGGTQPQHF.

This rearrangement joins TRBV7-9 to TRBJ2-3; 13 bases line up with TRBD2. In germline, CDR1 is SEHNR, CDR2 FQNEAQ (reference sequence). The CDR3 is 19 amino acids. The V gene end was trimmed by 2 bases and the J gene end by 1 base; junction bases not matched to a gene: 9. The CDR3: CASSLTPPGLAGRTDTQYF. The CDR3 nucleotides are TGTGCCAGCAGCTTAACCCCCCCGGGACTAGCGGGACGCACAGATACGCAGTATTTT.

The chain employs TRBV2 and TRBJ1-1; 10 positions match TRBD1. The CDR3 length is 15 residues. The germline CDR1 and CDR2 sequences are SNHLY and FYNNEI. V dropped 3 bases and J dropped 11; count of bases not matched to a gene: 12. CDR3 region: CASSERSRDRGKAFF. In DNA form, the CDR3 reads TGTGCCAGCAGTGAGAGATCCCGGGACAGGGGAAAGGCTTTCTTT. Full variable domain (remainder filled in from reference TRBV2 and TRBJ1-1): EPEVTQTPSHQVTQMGQEVILRCVPISNHLYFYWYRQILGQKVEFLVSFYNNEISEKSEIFDDQFSVERPDGSNFTLKIRSTKLEDSAMYFCASSERSRDRGKAFFGQGTRLTVV.

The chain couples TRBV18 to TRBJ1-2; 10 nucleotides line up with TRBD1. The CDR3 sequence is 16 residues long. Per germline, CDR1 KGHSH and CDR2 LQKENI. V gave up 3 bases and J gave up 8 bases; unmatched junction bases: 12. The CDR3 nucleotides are TGTGCCAGCTCACCTAGCAGAACGACAGGGGGCGAAGGCTACACCTTC. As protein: CASSPSRTTGGEGYTF.

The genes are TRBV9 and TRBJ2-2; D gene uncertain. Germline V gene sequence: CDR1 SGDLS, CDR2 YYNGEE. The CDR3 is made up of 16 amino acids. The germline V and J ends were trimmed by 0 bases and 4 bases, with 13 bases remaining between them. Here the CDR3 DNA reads TGTGCCAGCAGCGTAGACGGCCGCCAGTCCACCGGGGAGCTGTTTTTT. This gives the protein CASSVDGRQSTGELFF.